The 28 T cell receptor beta chains in this list originate from one sample, sequenced in a study of shared clonotypes between healthy human individuals. Here immunoSEQ multiplex PCR was the method, and the copy in TCRdb shows in-frame clones only, minus some. The sample lists about 330,000 clones; around 87% were seen once. Sequencing used memory CD8+ T cells sorted from blood. Specified subset: CD45RO+ cells pooled with CCR7-negative TemRA cells. The receptors originated from a man in his late teens or twenties in good health.

This rearrangement joins TRBV27 to TRBJ2-5; 9 nucleotides agree with TRBD1. Germline CDR1 and CDR2: MNHEY and SMNVEV (reference sequence). This CDR3 region has 14 residues. J gave up 4 bases and V 10 bases, and 10 bases lay outside the gene matches. CDR3 protein: CATAETGGLETQYF. The CDR3 DNA follows: TGTGCCACGGCCGAGACAGGGGGTTTAGAGACCCAGTACTTC.

In nucleotides, the CDR3 is TGCGCCAGCAGCTTCGGTTTATGGGGGGTCTACAATGAGCAGTTCTTC. This gives the protein CASSFGLWGVYNEQFF. V usage is TRBV5-1 and J usage is TRBJ2-1; TRBD2 is a possible D gene (6 bases). Germline V gives CDR1 SGHRS, CDR2 YFSETQ. Between the trimmed V and J ends, which lost 2 bases and 3 bases, there was a span of 15 bases. This CDR3 region has 16 residues.

This clone was counted a single time. The chain joins TRBV4-1 to TRBJ1-2; D is ambiguous. CDR1 and CDR2 (germline): MGHRA, YSYEKL. The CDR3 covers 14 residues. Trimming removed 1 base at V and 1 base at J, with 7 bases between. CDR3 region: CASSQAGVNYGYTF. The CDR3 bases are TGCGCCAGCAGCCAAGCCGGGGTTAACTATGGCTACACCTTC.

The rearrangement links TRBV7-9 to TRBJ2-5; 9 bases are shared with TRBD2. V lost 1 base to trimming and J lost 2 bases; unmatched junction nucleotides: 5. The CDR3 length is 16 residues. The germline V gene encodes CDR1 SEHNR and CDR2 FQNEAQ (reference sequence). This CDR3 is CASSLVPSGAQETQYF. The CDR3 nucleotides read TGTGCCAGCAGCTTAGTACCTAGCGGGGCACAAGAGACCCAGTACTTC.

The chain employs TRBV9 and TRBJ1-2; a possible D gene is TRBD1 (5 bases). The germline V gene has CDR1 SGDLS and CDR2 YYNGEE. The CDR3 loop spans 17 amino acids. V lost 0 bases, J lost 0 bases, and 15 bases lay in between. DNA for the CDR3: TGTGCCAGCAGCGTAGGAGGGGACGAGGCGGCTAACTATGGCTACACCTTC. It specifies CASSVGGDEAANYGYTF.

This clone came up once. The V gene is TRBV6-5, the J gene TRBJ2-7; D gene uncertain. V was shortened by 8 bases and J by 5 bases, with 19 bases between the two germline ends. Germline V CDR1 and CDR2: MNHEY, SVGAGI. CDR3 length: 14 residues. In nucleotides, the CDR3 is TGTGCCAGCCGGGTAGGTGCCGAGCTTGACGAGCAGTACTTC. Translating gives CASRVGAELDEQYF.

The chain links TRBV9 to TRBJ2-7; D is ambiguous. This CDR3 is 13 amino acids long. Germline V gene lookup returns CDR1 SGDLS and CDR2 YYNGEE. Trimming took off 0 bases at V and 5 bases at J, with 9 bases between the two ends. The CDR3 sequence: CASSVGLSDEQYF. Written as DNA, the CDR3 is TGTGCCAGCAGCGTAGGGCTATCAGACGAGCAGTACTTC.

The chain couples TRBV28 to TRBJ1-6, with TRBD1 matching 9 bases. The germline gives CDR1 MDHEN, CDR2 SYDVKM. The CDR3 has 14 residues. J gave up 7 bases and V 4 bases, and 2 bases lay outside the gene matches. DNA of the CDR3: TGTGCCAGCAGTTACGGGACAGGGAATTCACCCCTCCACTTT. Its protein is CASSYGTGNSPLHF.

There are a few counts of this clone. The V and J genes are TRBV12-5 and TRBJ1-2; the D is unclear. The CDR3 length is 15 residues. Germline lookup yields CDR1 LGHNT and CDR2 FRNRAP. Between the trimmed V and J ends, which lost 4 bases and 2 bases, there was a span of 14 bases. CDR3 sequence: CASGSEWELNYGYTF. The CDR3 DNA reads as TGTGCTAGTGGTTCCGAGTGGGAACTCAACTATGGCTACACCTTC.

As concerns this clone: One end of the junction is discordant with germline, which a read error may explain. This chain links TRBV7-7 with TRBJ1-6; a possible D gene is TRBD1 (5 bases). Germline CDR1 is SSHAT and CDR2 is FNYEAQ (reference sequence). The CDR3 is made up of 15 amino acids. The CDR3 spells CASSFAQGYNSPLHF. CDR3 nucleotide sequence: TGTGCTAGCAGCTTTGCCCAGGGATATAATTCACCCCTCCACTTT.

The chain carries TRBV7-6 and TRBJ2-7; 7 nucleotides align to TRBD1. Germline V gene sequence: CDR1 SGHVS, CDR2 FNYEAQ. The V gene end was trimmed by 5 bases and the J gene end by 2 bases; junction bases not matched to a gene: 3. The CDR3 is made up of 13 amino acids. Here the CDR3 DNA reads TGTGCCAGCAGCGAAACAGGGGCCTACGAGCAGTACTTC. It translates to CASSETGAYEQYF. The whole variable domain, remainder taken from reference TRBV7-6 and TRBJ2-7, is GAGVSQSPRYKVTKRGQDVALRCDPISGHVSLYWYRQALGQGPEFLTYFNYEAQQDKSGLPNDRFSAERPEGSISTLTIQRTEQRDSAMYRCASSETGAYEQYFGPGTRLTVT.

The genes are TRBV4-3 and TRBJ1-1, with D unclear. Germline-derived CDR1 and CDR2 are LGHNA and YSLEER. The V gene lost 0 bases and the J gene lost 3 bases, with 17 bases spanning the gap. This CDR3 has 17 amino acids. CDR3 protein: CASSQDPDGVLDTEAFF. In DNA, the CDR3 is TGCGCCAGCAGCCAAGATCCTGACGGGGTATTGGACACTGAAGCTTTCTTT.

This chain joins TRBV27 and TRBJ1-5; D gene ambiguous. Trimming took off 4 bases at V and 6 bases at J, with 7 bases between the two ends. Germline CDR1 and CDR2: MNHEY and SMNVEV (reference sequence). The CDR3 length is 12 residues. As DNA, the CDR3 is TGTGCCAGCAGTTATTACGGTCAGCCCCAGCATTTT. It is translated as CASSYYGQPQHF.

The rearrangement links TRBV19 to TRBJ1-5, with D perhaps TRBD1 (6 bases). The CDR3 is made up of 14 amino acids. The germline V gene encodes CDR1 LNHDA and CDR2 SQIVND (reference sequence). Trimming removed 6 bases from V and 1 base from J, with 10 bases in between. The CDR3 reads CASSWGASNQPQHF. The CDR3 coding sequence is TGTGCCAGTAGCTGGGGGGCCAGCAATCAGCCCCAGCATTTT.

This chain joins TRBV4-3 and TRBJ2-7; TRBD2 aligns across 7 bases. J lost 1 base, V lost 2 bases, and 8 bases had no gene match. Germline V gene lookup returns CDR1 LGHNA and CDR2 YSLEER. There are 16 residues in the CDR3. CDR3 in amino acids: CASSQNRGDFSYEQYF. In DNA form, the CDR3 reads TGCGCCAGCAGCCAAAACCGGGGGGACTTTTCCTACGAGCAGTACTTC.

The chain combines TRBV6-1 with TRBJ2-7; D unclear. The CDR3 covers 12 residues. The V gene lost 5 bases and the J gene lost 2 bases, with 7 bases spanning the gap. The germline CDR1 and CDR2 sequences are MNHNS and SASEGT. CDR3 DNA: TGTGCCAGCAGTCGACAACCCTACGAGCAGTACTTC. Translating gives CASSRQPYEQYF.

The chain combines TRBV30 with TRBJ2-7; D is possibly TRBD1 (6 bases). This CDR3 has 13 residues. Trimming stripped 2 bases from V and 7 bases from J, with 15 bases between. CDR1 and CDR2 from the germline V gene are GTSNPN and SVGIG (reference sequence). Here the CDR3 DNA reads TGTGCCTGGAGTTTAACAGGGAATGGGGAGCAGTACTTC. Its protein is CAWSLTGNGEQYF.

The chain employs TRBV7-8 and TRBJ2-3; 9 bases match TRBD2. Germline V gene data show CDR1 as SGHVS and CDR2 as FQNEAQ. CDR3 length: 17 amino acids. V dropped 5 bases and J dropped 2; count of bases not matched to a gene: 11. The chain's CDR3 is CASSPLRLAETTDTQYF. CDR3 nucleotides: TGTGCCAGCAGCCCCCTTCGACTAGCGGAAACCACAGATACGCAGTATTTT.

This clone was picked up a small number of times. The gene calls are TRBV6-1 and TRBJ2-7; D gene unclear. Trimming cost V 2 bases and J 3 bases, with 14 bases left between them. The CDR3 loop spans 15 amino acids. Germline loops: CDR1 MNHNS, CDR2 SASEGT. In DNA, the CDR3 is TGTGCCAGCAGTGAATCAACGGCGGTCGGCTACGAGCAGTACTTC. It specifies CASSESTAVGYEQYF.

The chain joins TRBV6-9 to TRBJ2-5, with D possibly TRBD1 on 6 matching bases. This CDR3 comprises 15 residues. V shed 1 base and J shed 5 bases, with 14 bases lying between them. CDR1 MNHGY and CDR2 SVAAGI come from the germline V gene. Here the CDR3 DNA reads TGTGCCAGCAGTTATTGGGACAAGGATGGGGAGACCCAGTACTTC. It is translated as CASSYWDKDGETQYF.

This clone was detected once. J is TRBJ1-1 and V is TRBV18; D is uncertain. CDR3 length: 13 amino acids. Germline CDR1 reads KGHSH; CDR2 reads LQKENI. V shed 0 bases and J shed 7 bases, with 9 bases lying between them. The CDR3 DNA reads TGTGCCAGCTCACCACCGTATACCAGTGAAGCTTTCTTT. This encodes CASSPPYTSEAFF.

This chain uses TRBV28 with TRBJ1-5; no firm D call. Germline V CDR1 and CDR2: MDHEN, SYDVKM. This CDR3 is built from 15 residues. The V gene lost 1 base and the J gene lost 5 bases, with 12 bases spanning the gap. The CDR3 protein is CASSLYPQTYQPQHF. The CDR3 bases are TGTGCCAGCAGTTTATACCCCCAAACTTATCAGCCCCAGCATTTT.

V and J are TRBV4-3 and TRBJ2-7, with D uncertain. Germline loops: CDR1 LGHNA, CDR2 YSLEER. Trimming took 1 base from V and 0 from J, leaving 10 bases between them. This CDR3 has 15 residues. The CDR3 DNA reads TGCGCCAGCAGCCAAGTTTACCACATCTCCTACGAGCAGTACTTC. Translated: CASSQVYHISYEQYF.

The gene calls are TRBV10-3 and TRBJ2-3; TRBD2 matches at 9 bases. Germline CDR1 is ENHRY and CDR2 is SYGVKD. This CDR3 region has 19 residues. V dropped 2 bases and J dropped 2; count of bases not matched to a gene: 14. The CDR3 loop is CAISEPGARREGTTDTQYF. The CDR3 bases are TGTGCCATCAGTGAGCCGGGGGCCCGGCGGGAGGGCACCACAGATACGCAGTATTTT.

This clone was counted a few times. The chain couples TRBV29-1 to TRBJ2-3; TRBD1 might be the D (5 bases). V lost 2 bases and J lost 2, with 8 bases in between. This CDR3 has 13 amino acids. Germline CDR1 reads SQVTM; CDR2 reads ANQGSEA. CDR3 protein: CSVERGYTDTQYF. The CDR3 DNA is TGCAGCGTTGAAAGGGGTTACACAGATACGCAGTATTTT.

The chain has TRBV2 and TRBJ2-7; maybe TRBD2 (6 bases). V was pared by 10 bases and J by 0 bases, with 13 bases between. CDR1 is SNHLY and CDR2 is FYNNEI in the germline V gene. This CDR3 has 13 amino acids. The CDR3 region is CATTVGGSYEQYF. CDR3 nucleotides: TGTGCCACAACAGTCGGGGGCTCCTACGAGCAGTACTTC.

The rearrangement uses TRBV10-2 and TRBJ2-3; TRBD1 aligns across 8 bases. The V segment lost 3 bases and the J segment 5 bases; nucleotides outside the gene matches: 7. This CDR3 is built from 15 residues. CDR1 WSHSY and CDR2 SAAADI come from the germline V gene. CDR3 nucleotides: TGCGCCAGCAGTGACCAGGACAGGGTGGGAGATACGCAGTATTTT. This gives the protein CASSDQDRVGDTQYF.

V gene TRBV11-1 combines with J gene TRBJ1-2, with 7 bases that match TRBD1. Germline loops: CDR1 SGHAT, CDR2 FQDESV (reference sequence). V shed 5 bases, J shed 4 bases, and the junction held 7 bases outside the gene matches. The CDR3 has 14 residues. CDR3 sequence (DNA): TGTGCCAGCAGCCCATCAGGGGGTGGCTATGGCTACACCTTC. Protein product: CASSPSGGGYGYTF. Full variable domain (outside the CDR3, taken from reference TRBV11-1 and TRBJ1-2): EAEVAQSPRYKITEKSQAVAFWCDPISGHATLYWYRQILGQGPELLVQFQDESVVDDSQLPKDRFSAERLKGVDSTLKIQPAELGDSAMYLCASSPSGGGYGYTFGSGTRLTVV.